The rows below give T cell receptor beta chains drawn from one sample of a study of Graves' ophthalmopathy and Graves' hyperthyroidism. MiXCR, run by TCRdb on the multiplex PCR reads, gives a single entry per CDR3 protein. The table has 200,000 to 250,000 distinct CDR3 sequences, about 46% seen once. Sequencing was done on a sample of peripheral blood. The receptors come from an adult man with Graves' ophthalmopathy. CDR3s leave out the opening cysteine and the closing phenylalanine or tryptophan.

J gene: TRBJ1-5; V gene: TRBV25-1; CDR3 protein: ASSPLDSQRDQPQH
J gene: TRBJ2-7; V gene: TRBV24-1; CDR3 protein: ATSDLRTSIYEQY
J gene: TRBJ2-2; V gene: TRBV10-3; CDR3 protein: AISEGLAANTGELF
J gene: TRBJ2-7; V gene: TRBV12-3/TRBV12-4; CDR3 protein: ASREGGAAYEQY
J gene: TRBJ2-7; V gene: TRBV12-3/TRBV12-4; CDR3 protein: ASSLQGLSYEQY
J gene: TRBJ1-5; V gene: TRBV10-3; CDR3 protein: ATARDRERNQPQH
J gene: TRBJ2-5; V gene: TRBV3-1; CDR3 protein: ASSPQTQEETQY
J gene: TRBJ2-2; V gene: TRBV24-1; CDR3 protein: ATSGDWQNTGELF
J gene: TRBJ2-7; V gene: TRBV7-7; CDR3 protein: ASSPGLAGGEQY
J gene: TRBJ2-2; V gene: TRBV12-3/TRBV12-4; CDR3 protein: ASRQGASNTGELF
J gene: TRBJ1-4; V gene: TRBV7-8; CDR3 protein: ASSLVGRGSTNEKLF
J gene: TRBJ1-1; V gene: TRBV10-3; CDR3 protein: AIGRDRSSTEAF
J gene: TRBJ2-7; V gene: TRBV20-1; CDR3 protein: SARDGTSGGDEQY
J gene: TRBJ2-5; V gene: TRBV5-1; CDR3 protein: ASSQVKGTLQETQY
J gene: TRBJ1-1; V gene: TRBV2; CDR3 protein: ASSDRTGEGTEAF
J gene: TRBJ1-1; V gene: TRBV10-3; CDR3 protein: AISEEVEAF
J gene: TRBJ2-5; V gene: TRBV29-1; CDR3 protein: SVEDTSGPQETQY
J gene: TRBJ1-6; V gene: TRBV9; CDR3 protein: ASSQIGNSPLH
J gene: TRBJ1-1; V gene: TRBV7-2; CDR3 protein: ASSGGSRSEAF
J gene: TRBJ1-5; V gene: TRBV6-6; CDR3 protein: ASSAGGESQPQH
J gene: TRBJ1-4; V gene: TRBV10-3; CDR3 protein: ASSSSRDNEKLF
J gene: TRBJ2-5; V gene: TRBV15; CDR3 protein: ATSGRGGQETQY
J gene: TRBJ1-6; V gene: TRBV9; CDR3 protein: ASNNLGQGIYNSPLH
J gene: TRBJ1-5; V gene: TRBV5-4; CDR3 protein: ASSLQENQPQH
J gene: TRBJ1-2; V gene: TRBV7-6; CDR3 protein: ASSLAYRKRDNT
J gene: TRBJ2-7; V gene: TRBV25-1; CDR3 protein: ASRGNRLVGQY
J gene: TRBJ1-1; V gene: TRBV29-1; CDR3 protein: SVGRWTGGWERNTEAF
J gene: TRBJ2-2; V gene: TRBV18; CDR3 protein: ASSPYTSNTGELF
J gene: TRBJ1-5; V gene: TRBV5-1; CDR3 protein: ASSLAEGQPQH
J gene: TRBJ1-2; V gene: TRBV7-3; CDR3 protein: ASSSEGGYT
J gene: TRBJ2-7; V gene: TRBV10-3; CDR3 protein: ATSTASSYEQY
J gene: TRBJ1-5; V gene: TRBV15; CDR3 protein: ATSRARQTNQPQH
J gene: TRBJ1-5; V gene: TRBV12-3/TRBV12-4; CDR3 protein: ASRSRQSNQPQH
J gene: TRBJ2-2; V gene: TRBV7-2; CDR3 protein: ASSRRTSGGNTGELF
J gene: TRBJ2-7; V gene: TRBV7-9; CDR3 protein: ASTIGGQGAYEQY
J gene: TRBJ2-5; V gene: TRBV25-1; CDR3 protein: ASSEGQGNRETQY
J gene: TRBJ2-3; V gene: TRBV20-1; CDR3 protein: SARKRLRIDTQY
J gene: TRBJ1-6; V gene: TRBV6-5; CDR3 protein: ASSQRNGGLSYNSPLH
J gene: TRBJ2-2; V gene: TRBV12-3/TRBV12-4; CDR3 protein: ASTKKGQGRAGELF
J gene: TRBJ2-5; V gene: TRBV9; CDR3 protein: ASSGSQETQY
J gene: TRBJ1-1; V gene: TRBV14; CDR3 protein: ASSQGVSTEAF
J gene: TRBJ1-3; V gene: TRBV24-1; CDR3 protein: ATRGLGGGGNTIY